The 26 T cell receptor beta chains reported below all come from one sample, sequenced in a study of blood T cells in healthy people across ages (dated by TCRdb to between 2015 and 2016). The library was generated by 5' RACE. TCRdb records Illumina HiSeq 2500 as the sequencer. A second PCR of about 7 to 12 cycles was performed with a sample-barcoded 5' primer and a J-beta primer mix. Using fastp at Q25 and MiXCR, TCRdb reprocessed the public reads and kept productive beta chains. Rows merge per CDR3 protein into single entries with the most common DNA and genes. This sample comprises some 760,000 distinct CDR3 sequences, roughly 25% of them detected only once. Of the sample, 9.4% is held by the ten largest clones. These records were also assigned to another study, of T cells of mothers and their children.

Sequenced material: blood. Receptors originate from a boy younger than 18 in good health.

This clonotype was counted many times. CDR3 DNA sequence: TGCAGCGTTGTGGGGAGGGCTTACGAGCAGTACTTC. Encoded protein: CSVVGRAYEQYF. The rearrangement uses TRBV29-1 and TRBJ2-7, with 7 bases that match TRBD2. CDR1 and CDR2 from the germline V gene are SQVTM and ANQGSEA. V lost 4 bases to trimming and J lost 4 bases; unmatched junction nucleotides: 4. The length of the CDR3 is 12 residues.

The V and J genes are TRBV3-1 and TRBJ2-1; D is possibly TRBD1 (6 bases). Germline CDR1 reads LGHDT; CDR2 reads YNNKEL (reference sequence). CDR3 size: 12 residues. V lost 1 base and J 10 bases, leaving 8 bases between the germline ends. In DNA form, the CDR3 reads TGTGCCAGCAGCCAAGCTAGGGGGGAGCAGTTCTTC. This encodes CASSQARGEQFF.

This clonotype was recorded a few times. The chain recombines TRBV4-1 with TRBJ2-1; the match to TRBD2 covers 8 bases. The CDR3 has 18 residues. The V gene end was trimmed by 0 bases and the J gene end by 8 bases; junction bases not matched to a gene: 15. Germline CDR1 MGHRA, CDR2 YSYEKL. Here the CDR3 DNA reads TGCGCCAGCAGCCAAGAAGTGGGGGACCTAGCGGGCTCTCATGAGCAGTTCTTC. Protein product: CASSQEVGDLAGSHEQFF.

This chain uses TRBV7-9 with TRBJ2-5; D gene ambiguous. Near its end, the DNA agrees better with TRBJ2-1, so the J call may be wrong. In germline, CDR1 is SEHNR, CDR2 FQNEAQ (reference sequence). This CDR3 is 12 amino acids long. CDR3 sequence (DNA): TGTGCCAGCAGCTTCCTAGAAGATGAGCAGTTCTTC. Translating gives CASSFLEDEQFF.

J is TRBJ2-3 and V is TRBV27; D call uncertain. CDR3 length: 15 amino acids. Germline V lookup: CDR1 MNHEY, CDR2 SMNVEV (reference sequence). The V end lost 0 bases, the J end lost 6 bases, and 13 bases lay between the germline ends. The CDR3: CASSLSPLIGDTQYF. CDR3 DNA: TGTGCCAGCAGTTTATCTCCCCTTATAGGCGATACGCAGTATTTT.

The V call is TRBV12-3 or TRBV12-4, the J call TRBJ1-2; the D is unclear. V was shortened by 3 bases and J by 7 bases, with 15 bases between the two germline ends. CDR3 length equals 14 residues. CDR3 residues: CASSLDFSLFGYTF. CDR3 bases: TGTGCCAGCAGTTTGGACTTTTCCCTTTTTGGCTACACCTTC.

This clonotype was found a few times. The V call is TRBV20-1, the J call TRBJ2-5; the match to TRBD2 covers 8 bases. The V gene end was trimmed by 3 bases and the J gene end by 4 bases; junction bases not matched to a gene: 1. Per germline, CDR1 DFQATT and CDR2 SNEGSKA (reference sequence). This CDR3 has 12 amino acids. CDR3 DNA sequence: TGCAGTGCTAGCGGGAGGGGAGAGACCCAGTACTTC. Residues: CSASGRGETQYF.

With respect to this clonotype: With a much larger clone just one base away, this may be a read error. The chain carries TRBV6-6 and TRBJ2-2; D is uncertain. CDR1 is MNHNY, CDR2 SVGAGI, per germline (reference sequence). The CDR3 spans 12 residues. V was shortened by 6 bases and J by 1 base, with 3 bases between the two germline ends. CDR3 coding DNA: TGTGCCAGCAGATTGAACACCGGGGAGCTGTTTTTT. It translates to CASRLNTGELFF.

This chain uses TRBV7-9 with TRBJ2-7, with 9 bases that match TRBD2. This CDR3 spans 15 amino acids. Per the germline V gene, CDR1 is SEHNR and CDR2 is FQNEAQ (reference sequence). The V gene end was trimmed by 5 bases and the J gene end by 2 bases; junction bases not matched to a gene: 7. The CDR3, as DNA: TGTGCCAGCAGCCCCCGGGCTAGCGGGGCCTACGAGCAGTACTTC. Protein sequence: CASSPRASGAYEQYF. Looking up the rest from reference TRBV7-9 and TRBJ2-7 gives the full variable domain: DTGVSQNPRHKITKRGQNVTFRCDPISEHNRLYWYRQTLGQGPEFLTYFQNEAQLEKSRLLSDRFSAERPKGSFSTLEIQRTEQGDSAMYLCASSPRASGAYEQYFGPGTRLTVT.

The table lists this clonotype with a few counts. The chain is built from TRBV7-3 and TRBJ2-5, with D possibly matching TRBD2 (5 bases). This CDR3 is 14 amino acids long. The V gene lost 4 bases and the J gene lost 0 bases, with 9 bases spanning the gap. Germline CDR1 reads SGHTA; CDR2 reads FQGTGA. CDR3 protein: CASSSGLYQETQYF. CDR3 bases: TGTGCCAGCAGCTCAGGACTGTACCAAGAGACCCAGTACTTC.

This sequence joins TRBV4-3 and TRBJ2-5; possible D gene TRBD1, 5 bases. The CDR3 extends over 15 amino acids. Germline loops: CDR1 LGHNA, CDR2 YSLEER. The ends were cut back, 2 bases at V and 3 bases at J, with 13 bases in the middle. The CDR3 DNA is TGCGCCAGCAGCCAATTCCAGGGAACCGAAGAGACCCAGTACTTC. It translates to CASSQFQGTEETQYF.

This sequence joins TRBV12-3 or TRBV12-4 and TRBJ2-1; 13 positions agree with TRBD2. Trimming at V came to 6 bases and at J to 9 bases, leaving 8 bases not matched to a gene. This CDR3 is 15 amino acids long. The CDR3 DNA reads TGTGCCAGCAGGTTACCGGGACTAGCGGGGTTTGAGCAGTTCTTC. This encodes CASRLPGLAGFEQFF.

V and J are TRBV5-1 and TRBJ2-3; the match to TRBD1 covers 8 bases. The length of the CDR3 is 16 residues. V was pared by 1 base and J by 4 bases, with 8 bases of the junction left unmatched. The germline CDR1 and CDR2 sequences are SGHRS and YFSETQ. The CDR3 nucleotides are TGCGCCAGCAGCTTGACAGCAGGGGGCTCGCCAGATACGCAGTATTTT. This translates into CASSLTAGGSPDTQYF.

This clonotype has only a few counts. V gene TRBV29-1 combines with J gene TRBJ2-1; D is perhaps TRBD1 or TRBD2 (6 bases each). The CDR3 has 15 amino acids. V was trimmed by 6 bases and J by 0 bases, leaving 15 bases between them. Germline CDR1 reads SQVTM; CDR2 reads ANQGSEA. The CDR3: CSVRGVGGSYNEQFF. The CDR3 DNA reads as TGCAGCGTGAGGGGGGTCGGCGGCTCCTACAATGAGCAGTTCTTC.

V gene TRBV29-1 combines with J gene TRBJ2-1, with a possible D match to TRBD1 (5 bases). This CDR3 region has 11 residues. The V gene lost 6 bases and the J gene lost 10 bases, with 13 bases spanning the gap. Germline V gene sequence: CDR1 SQVTM, CDR2 ANQGSEA. The CDR3 reads CSVPRGGEQFF. The DNA of the CDR3 is TGCAGCGTCCCAAGGGGCGGAGAGCAGTTCTTC.

This clonotype was found a few times. J is TRBJ2-7 and V is TRBV7-6, with 7 bases identical to TRBD1. Germline loops: CDR1 SGHVS, CDR2 FNYEAQ. The V and J ends lost 4 bases and 7 bases, in that order; junction bases with no gene match: 4. CDR3 length: 12 residues. This CDR3 is CASSSTGLEQYF. CDR3 in DNA: TGTGCCAGCAGCTCGACAGGGCTGGAGCAGTACTTC.

The chain recombines TRBV18 with TRBJ2-7; TRBD2 matches 8 bases. This CDR3 is built from 13 residues. Losses at the gene ends were 5 bases for V and 6 bases for J; bases not matched to a gene: 6. CDR1 is KGHSH and CDR2 is LQKENI in the germline V gene. CDR3 DNA sequence: TGTGCCAGCTCAATTCTCCGGGGGGGCGAGCAGTACTTC. Translated, it gives CASSILRGGEQYF.

In this sample, this clonotype turned up a few times. The V and J genes are TRBV6-6 and TRBJ2-1, with a tentative D call TRBD2 (5 bases). This CDR3 has 15 amino acids. Looked up from germline, CDR1 is MNHNY and CDR2 is SVGAGI (reference sequence). The ends were cut back, 8 bases at V and 4 bases at J, with 18 bases in the middle. This CDR3 is CASGLLGPPYNEQFF. The CDR3 bases are TGTGCCAGCGGATTACTAGGACCCCCTTACAATGAGCAGTTCTTC.

This clonotype was observed many times. V usage is TRBV9 and J usage is TRBJ2-7; weak D call: TRBD2 (6 bases). The V and J ends lost 3 bases and 5 bases respectively, with 15 bases between them. CDR3 length: 14 residues. The germline CDR1 and CDR2 sequences are SGDLS and YYNGEE. The CDR3, as DNA: TGTGCCAGCAGCGCGGAGGGCCTCGGGCACGAGCAGTACTTC. Protein: CASSAEGLGHEQYF.

This clonotype has more than one count but fewer than ten. The chain couples TRBV5-1 to TRBJ2-3; TRBD2 matches at 7 bases. The CDR3 runs to 15 residues. Germline-derived CDR1 and CDR2 are SGHRS and YFSETQ. V lost 3 bases and J lost 2; bases outside the gene matches: 6. Here the CDR3 DNA reads TGCGCCAGCAGCTCGCTAGCGGCTAACACAGATACGCAGTATTTT. This translates into CASSSLAANTDTQYF.

This clonotype was counted only a few times. The chain recombines TRBV29-1 with TRBJ1-2; D gene ambiguous. The CDR3 contains 13 residues. V dropped 7 bases and J dropped 3 bases, with 15 bases sitting between them. Germline values: CDR1 SQVTM, CDR2 ANQGSEA. The CDR3, as DNA: TGCAGCGCAGAAGGCCCGTCGGACTATGGCTACACCTTC. It translates to CSAEGPSDYGYTF.

The V and J genes are TRBV3-1 and TRBJ2-1, with unresolved D. Per the germline V gene, CDR1 is LGHDT and CDR2 is YNNKEL (reference sequence). The CDR3 length is 12 residues. Deletions cut 1 base from V and 5 bases from J, with 3 bases between. The CDR3: CASSQVNNEQFF. The CDR3 region has the DNA TGTGCCAGCAGCCAAGTTAACAATGAGCAGTTCTTC.

This clonotype was seen more than once but under ten times. The chain is built from TRBV20-1 and TRBJ1-3; 8 bases agree with TRBD1. This CDR3 comprises 12 residues. V trimming: 6 bases; J trimming: 8 bases; junction bases outside the gene matches: 6. Germline V gene lookup returns CDR1 DFQATT and CDR2 SNEGSKA (reference sequence). For the CDR3, the DNA is TGCAGTGCGGAGACAGGGGTGGACACCATATATTTT. Amino acids: CSAETGVDTIYF.

This chain links TRBV11-2 with TRBJ2-5, with TRBD1 identical over 11 bases. Germline CDR1 reads SGHAT; CDR2 reads FQNNGV. The CDR3 covers 15 residues. V lost 1 base, J lost 5 bases, and 3 bases stayed unmatched. CDR3 DNA sequence: TGTGCCAGCAGCTTAGCGTGGGACAGGGGGGAGACCCAGTACTTC. Its protein is CASSLAWDRGETQYF. Full variable domain (remainder filled in from reference TRBV11-2 and TRBJ2-5): EAGVAQSPRYKIIEKRQSVAFWCNPISGHATLYWYQQILGQGPKLLIQFQNNGVVDDSQLPKDRFSAERLKGVDSTLKIQPAKLEDSAVYLCASSLAWDRGETQYFGPGTRLLVL.

This clonotype was found a few times. The V call is TRBV6-2 or TRBV6-3, the J call TRBJ2-7, with D unclear. CDR1 is MNHEY and CDR2 is SVGEGT in the germline V gene. The ends were cut back, 6 bases at V and 3 bases at J, with 6 bases in the middle. The CDR3 is 11 amino acids. The CDR3 sequence: CASRALYEQYF. Here the CDR3 DNA reads TGTGCCAGCAGAGCCCTCTACGAGCAGTACTTC.

The table lists this clonotype with a few counts. The chain combines TRBV20-1 with TRBJ1-3; D call uncertain. Per the germline V gene, CDR1 is DFQATT and CDR2 is SNEGSKA (reference sequence). The CDR3 contains 12 residues. Trimming stripped 3 bases from V and 0 bases from J, with 3 bases between. This CDR3 is CSARPSGNTIYF. CDR3 DNA: TGCAGTGCTAGGCCCTCTGGAAACACCATATATTTT.